Presented here are 14 T cell receptor beta chains from one specimen sequenced in a study of shared clonotypes between healthy human individuals. Measured with immunoSEQ multiplex PCR; TCRdb has only the in-frame clones, and not every one. The sample records a few million clones, approximately 96% being singletons. Sequenced sample: naive CD4+ T cells sorted from blood. Regarding subset: CD45RA+ positively selected. The receptor set was obtained from a man younger than 30 in good health.

The rearrangement uses TRBV2 and TRBJ2-5, with TRBD2 matching over 7 bases. The CDR3 has 15 amino acids. Trimming cost V 6 bases and J 2 bases; bases outside gene matches: 9. Germline-derived CDR1 and CDR2 are SNHLY and FYNNEI. The CDR3 loop reads CASSEKTGGQETQYF. CDR3 nucleotide sequence: TGTGCCAGCAGCGAGAAAACGGGGGGACAAGAGACCCAGTACTTC.

This clone was observed once. The rearrangement links TRBV10-3 to TRBJ1-4; 7 bases align to TRBD1. V gave up 0 bases and J gave up 5 bases; unmatched junction bases: 6. The CDR3 length is 16 residues. Germline CDR1 reads ENHRY; CDR2 reads SYGVKD. In DNA, the CDR3 is TGTGCCATCAGTGAGTCGCCGGGACAGCGGAATGAAAAACTGTTTTTT. It encodes CAISESPGQRNEKLFF.

This chain connects TRBV5-5 to TRBJ1-6, with no clear D. The CDR3 extends over 15 amino acids. The V end lost 0 bases, the J end lost 8 bases, and 12 bases lay between the germline ends. The germline V gene has CDR1 SGHKS and CDR2 YYEKEE (reference sequence). CDR3 sequence (DNA): TGTGCCAGCAGCTTGGGGAGAGGGATATATTCACCCCTCCACTTT. It translates to CASSLGRGIYSPLHF.

This chain joins TRBV21-1 and TRBJ1-5; TRBD1 was called by the table and not checked on the DNA. TRBV21-1 counts as a pseudogene. The CDR3 runs to 17 residues. CDR3 sequence: CASSLGQGGDSNQPQHF. The CDR3, as DNA: TGTGCCAGCAGCCTAGGACAGGGGGGCGATAGCAATCAGCCCCAGCATTTT.

V gene TRBV11-3 combines with J gene TRBJ2-1, with a tentative D call TRBD2 (5 bases). The ends were cut back, 3 bases at V and 7 bases at J, with 7 bases in the middle. Germline V gives CDR1 SGHNT, CDR2 YENEEA. The CDR3 contains 12 residues. In DNA form, the CDR3 reads TGTGCCAGCAGCTTGAGGGAGAATGAGCAGTTCTTC. The encoded protein is CASSLRENEQFF.

Worth noting for this clone: Other DNA sequences in the same sample also yield this CDR3. The rearrangement uses TRBV11-2 and TRBJ2-1; D gene unclear. The V gene lost 5 bases and the J gene lost 5 bases, with 10 bases spanning the gap. Germline lookup yields CDR1 SGHAT and CDR2 FQNNGV. The CDR3 sequence is 13 residues long. CDR3 region: CASSLGRNNEQFF. For the CDR3, the DNA is TGTGCCAGCAGCCTAGGGCGGAACAATGAGCAGTTCTTC. Based on the CDR3 plus reference TRBV11-2 and TRBJ2-1, the full variable domain is EAGVAQSPRYKIIEKRQSVAFWCNPISGHATLYWYQQILGQGPKLLIQFQNNGVVDDSQLPKDRFSAERLKGVDSTLKIQPAKLEDSAVYLCASSLGRNNEQFFGPGTRLTVL.

This rearrangement joins TRBV25-1 to TRBJ1-6; D perhaps matches TRBD1 (5 bases). The CDR3 loop spans 12 amino acids. V was pared by 8 bases and J by 14 bases, with 16 bases between. CDR1 and CDR2 from the germline V gene are MGHDK and SYGVNS. The CDR3 spells CASGPLGVSLHF. CDR3 sequence (DNA): TGTGCCAGCGGACCCCTAGGGGTGTCCCTCCACTTT.

The V gene is TRBV5-4, the J gene TRBJ2-2; D is unresolved. The CDR3 has 14 amino acids. Trimming removed 0 bases from V and 6 bases from J, with 9 bases in between. Germline lookup yields CDR1 SGHNT and CDR2 YYREEE (reference sequence). The CDR3 is CASSLDTYSGELFF. As DNA, the CDR3 is TGTGCCAGCAGCTTGGACACCTACTCCGGGGAGCTGTTTTTT.

CDR3 DNA sequence: TGTGCCACCTTCCCCCCGGCTCGGGAGACCCAGTACTTC. This sequence encodes CATFPPARETQYF. The chain has TRBV6-5 and TRBJ2-5; D unresolved. The germline V gene has CDR1 MNHEY and CDR2 SVGAGI. The CDR3 is 13 residues long. Trimming took off 10 bases at V and 5 bases at J, with 17 bases between the two ends.

The V call is TRBV5-1, the J call TRBJ1-2; D gene ambiguous. The germline gives CDR1 SGHRS, CDR2 YFSETQ. V dropped 3 bases and J dropped 0 bases, with 12 bases sitting between them. This CDR3 contains 15 residues. The CDR3 region is CASSSRLLSNYGYTF. CDR3 in DNA: TGCGCCAGCAGCTCCCGCCTGCTCTCTAACTATGGCTACACCTTC.

The chain recombines TRBV7-2 with TRBJ2-2; 9 bases fit TRBD2. The CDR3 covers 16 residues. CDR1 and CDR2 from the germline V gene are SGHTA and FQGNSA. The V segment lost 0 bases and the J segment 4 bases; nucleotides outside the gene matches: 3. The CDR3 coding sequence is TGTGCCAGCAGCTTAGCCCCTAGCGGGATCACCGGGGAGCTGTTTTTT. Translating it yields CASSLAPSGITGELFF.

The J gene is TRBJ2-7, the V gene TRBV6-1; maybe TRBD2 (7 bases). Looked up from germline, CDR1 is MNHNS and CDR2 is SASEGT. CDR3 length: 13 residues. Trimming cost V 7 bases and J 4 bases, with 14 bases left between them. The CDR3 is CASITGGVYEQYF. The CDR3 nucleotides read TGTGCCAGCATCACGGGGGGCGTTTACGAGCAGTACTTC.

This chain uses TRBV9 with TRBJ1-4; 7 bases fit TRBD1. The CDR3 sequence is 16 residues long. The J segment lost 7 bases and the V segment lost 1 base, leaving 10 bases of the junction unmatched. Germline V gene data show CDR1 as SGDLS and CDR2 as YYNGEE. The CDR3 DNA reads TGTGCCAGCAGCGTAAGGGAGGGGGCAGGGGGTGAAAAACTGTTTTTT. Amino acid sequence: CASSVREGAGGEKLFF.

In the case of this clone: Other DNA sequences of this sample code for an identical CDR3. V and J are TRBV7-9 and TRBJ1-4; TRBD1 is a possible D gene (5 bases). The length of the CDR3 is 15 residues. Germline V gives CDR1 SEHNR, CDR2 FQNEAQ (reference sequence). Trimming took off 1 base at V and 2 bases at J, with 8 bases between the two ends. CDR3 protein: CASSLGGVTNEKLFF. CDR3 DNA sequence: TGTGCCAGCAGCTTAGGAGGGGTCACTAATGAAAAACTGTTTTTT.